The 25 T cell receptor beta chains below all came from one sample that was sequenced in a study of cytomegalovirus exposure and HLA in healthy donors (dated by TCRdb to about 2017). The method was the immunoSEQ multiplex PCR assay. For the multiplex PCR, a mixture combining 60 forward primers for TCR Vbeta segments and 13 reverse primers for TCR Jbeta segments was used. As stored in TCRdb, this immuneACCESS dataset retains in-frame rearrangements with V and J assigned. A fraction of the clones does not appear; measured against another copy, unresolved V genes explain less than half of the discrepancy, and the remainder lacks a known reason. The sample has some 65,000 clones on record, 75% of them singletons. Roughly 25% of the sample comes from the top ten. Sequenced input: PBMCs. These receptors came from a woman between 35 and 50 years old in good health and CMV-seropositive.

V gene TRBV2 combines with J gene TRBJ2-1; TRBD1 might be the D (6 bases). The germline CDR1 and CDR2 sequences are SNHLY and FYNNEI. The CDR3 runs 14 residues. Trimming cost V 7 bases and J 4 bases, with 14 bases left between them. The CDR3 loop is CASTRQETYNEQFF. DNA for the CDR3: TGTGCCAGCACAAGACAGGAGACGTACAATGAGCAGTTCTTC.

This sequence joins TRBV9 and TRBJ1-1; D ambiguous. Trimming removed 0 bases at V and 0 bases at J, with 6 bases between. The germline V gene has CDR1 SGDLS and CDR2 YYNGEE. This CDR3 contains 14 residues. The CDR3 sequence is CASSVVTMNTEAFF. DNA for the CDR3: TGTGCCAGCAGCGTAGTAACAATGAACACTGAAGCTTTCTTT.

DNA for the CDR3: TGCGCCAGCAGCGGACAGGGTAACACAGATACGCAGTATTTT. Encoded protein: CASSGQGNTDTQYF. The rearrangement links TRBV5-1 to TRBJ2-3; 8 bases agree with TRBD1. Germline V lookup: CDR1 SGHRS, CDR2 YFSETQ. V dropped 4 bases and J dropped 2; count of bases not matched to a gene: 3. CDR3 size: 14 residues. The full variable domain, in which reference TRBV5-1 and TRBJ2-3 provide the parts outside the CDR3, is KAGVTQTPRYLIKTRGQQVTLSCSPISGHRSVSWYQQTPGQGLQFLFEYFSETQRNKGNFPGRFSGRQFSNSRSEMNVSTLELGDSALYLCASSGQGNTDTQYFGPGTRLTVL.

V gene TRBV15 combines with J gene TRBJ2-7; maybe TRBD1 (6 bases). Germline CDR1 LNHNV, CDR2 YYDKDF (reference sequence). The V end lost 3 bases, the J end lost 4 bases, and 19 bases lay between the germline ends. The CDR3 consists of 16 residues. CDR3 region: CATSSVQGRFGYEQYF. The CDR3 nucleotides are TGTGCCACCAGCAGTGTACAGGGTCGTTTTGGTTACGAGCAGTACTTC.

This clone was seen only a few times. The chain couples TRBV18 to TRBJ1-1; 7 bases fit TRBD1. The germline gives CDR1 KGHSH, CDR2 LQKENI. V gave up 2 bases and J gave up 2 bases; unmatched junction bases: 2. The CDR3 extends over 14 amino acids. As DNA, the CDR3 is TGTGCCAGCTCACCAGGGGACAGAAACACTGAAGCTTTCTTT. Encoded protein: CASSPGDRNTEAFF.

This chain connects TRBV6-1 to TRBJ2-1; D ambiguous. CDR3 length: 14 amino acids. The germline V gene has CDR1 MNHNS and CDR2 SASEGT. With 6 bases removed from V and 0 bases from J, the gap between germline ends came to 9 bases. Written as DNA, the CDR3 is TGTGCCAGCAGAGTCAGGAACTCCTACAATGAGCAGTTCTTC. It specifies CASRVRNSYNEQFF.

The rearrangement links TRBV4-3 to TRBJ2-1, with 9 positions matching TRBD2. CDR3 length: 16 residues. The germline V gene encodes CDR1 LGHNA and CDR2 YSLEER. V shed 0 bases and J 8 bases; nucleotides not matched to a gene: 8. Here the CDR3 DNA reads TGCGCCAGCAGCCAAGATAGAGGCGGGGGGGGTGATGAGCAGTTCTTC. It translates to CASSQDRGGGGDEQFF.

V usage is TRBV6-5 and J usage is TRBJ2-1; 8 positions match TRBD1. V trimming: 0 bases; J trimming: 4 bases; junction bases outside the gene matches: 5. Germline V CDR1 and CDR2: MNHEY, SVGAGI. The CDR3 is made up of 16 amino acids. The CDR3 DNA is TGTGCCAGCAGTTACTCCGGACAGGGCAAGTACAATGAGCAGTTCTTC. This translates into CASSYSGQGKYNEQFF.

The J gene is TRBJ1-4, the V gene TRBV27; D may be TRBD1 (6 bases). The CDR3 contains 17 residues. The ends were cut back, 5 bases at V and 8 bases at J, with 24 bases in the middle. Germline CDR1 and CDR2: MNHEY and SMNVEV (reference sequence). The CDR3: CASSPQQGLGVGEKLFF. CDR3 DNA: TGTGCCAGCAGTCCACAACAGGGTCTTGGGGTTGGAGAAAAACTGTTTTTT.

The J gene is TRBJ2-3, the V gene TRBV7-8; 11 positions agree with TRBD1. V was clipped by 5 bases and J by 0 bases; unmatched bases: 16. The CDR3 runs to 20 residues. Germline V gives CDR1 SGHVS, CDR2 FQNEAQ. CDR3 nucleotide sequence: TGTGCCAGCAGCCCGCGGCGGGGGACAGGGGGTTTCTCTAGCACAGATACGCAGTATTTT. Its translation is CASSPRRGTGGFSSTDTQYF.

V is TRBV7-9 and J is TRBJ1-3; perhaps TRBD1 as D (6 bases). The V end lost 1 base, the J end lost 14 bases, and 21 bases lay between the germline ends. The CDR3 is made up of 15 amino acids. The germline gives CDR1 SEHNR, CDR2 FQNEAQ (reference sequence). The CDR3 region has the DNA TGTGCCAGCAGCTTAGGGGGCGGACAGTTGGATGCCCTATATTTT. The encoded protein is CASSLGGGQLDALYF.

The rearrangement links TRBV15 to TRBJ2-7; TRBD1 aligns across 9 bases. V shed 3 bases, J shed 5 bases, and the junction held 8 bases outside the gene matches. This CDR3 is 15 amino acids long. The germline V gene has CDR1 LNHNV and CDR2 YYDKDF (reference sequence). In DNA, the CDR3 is TGTGCCACCAGCAGTGGGGACAGGGCTTCGGACGAGCAGTACTTC. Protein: CATSSGDRASDEQYF.

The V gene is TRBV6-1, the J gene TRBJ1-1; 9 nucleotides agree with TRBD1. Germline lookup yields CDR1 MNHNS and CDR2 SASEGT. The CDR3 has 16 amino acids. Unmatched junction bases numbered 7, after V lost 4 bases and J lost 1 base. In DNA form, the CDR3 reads TGTGCCAGCAGTGTACCCCCGGGACAGGGGAACACTGAAGCTTTCTTT. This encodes CASSVPPGQGNTEAFF.

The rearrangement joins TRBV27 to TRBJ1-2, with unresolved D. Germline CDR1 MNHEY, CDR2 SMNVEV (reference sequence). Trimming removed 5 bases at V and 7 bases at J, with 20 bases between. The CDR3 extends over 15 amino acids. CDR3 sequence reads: CASSQAYGVPGGYTF. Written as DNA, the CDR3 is TGTGCCAGCAGTCAGGCTTACGGGGTCCCAGGTGGCTACACCTTC.

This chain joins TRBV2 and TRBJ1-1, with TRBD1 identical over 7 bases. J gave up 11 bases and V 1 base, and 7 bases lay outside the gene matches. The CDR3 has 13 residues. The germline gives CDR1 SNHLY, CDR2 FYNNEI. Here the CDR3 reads CASSEDAGGMAFF. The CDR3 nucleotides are TGTGCCAGCAGTGAAGACGCAGGGGGGATGGCTTTCTTT.

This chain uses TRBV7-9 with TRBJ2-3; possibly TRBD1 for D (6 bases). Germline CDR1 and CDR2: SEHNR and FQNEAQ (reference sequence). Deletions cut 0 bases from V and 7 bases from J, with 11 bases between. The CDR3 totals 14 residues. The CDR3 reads CASSLAGQPYTQYF. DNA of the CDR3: TGTGCCAGCAGCTTAGCTGGACAGCCTTATACGCAGTATTTT. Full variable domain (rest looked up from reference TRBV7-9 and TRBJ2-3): DTGVSQNPRHKITKRGQNVTFRCDPISEHNRLYWYRQTLGQGPEFLTYFQNEAQLEKSRLLSDRFSAERPKGSFSTLEIQRTEQGDSAMYLCASSLAGQPYTQYFGPGTRLTVL.

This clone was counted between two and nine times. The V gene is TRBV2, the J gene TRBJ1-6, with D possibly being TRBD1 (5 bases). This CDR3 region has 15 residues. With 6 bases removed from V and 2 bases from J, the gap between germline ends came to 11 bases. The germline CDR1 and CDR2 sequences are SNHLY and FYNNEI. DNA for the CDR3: TGTGCCAGCAGGGGGGACTCTGCCTATAATTCACCCCTCCACTTT. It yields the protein CASRGDSAYNSPLHF.

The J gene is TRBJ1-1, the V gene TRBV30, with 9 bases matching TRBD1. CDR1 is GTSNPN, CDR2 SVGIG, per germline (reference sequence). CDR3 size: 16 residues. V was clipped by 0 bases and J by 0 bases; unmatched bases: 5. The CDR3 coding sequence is TGTGCCTGGAGTGTCGGACAGGGGAGGGTGAACACTGAAGCTTTCTTT. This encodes CAWSVGQGRVNTEAFF.

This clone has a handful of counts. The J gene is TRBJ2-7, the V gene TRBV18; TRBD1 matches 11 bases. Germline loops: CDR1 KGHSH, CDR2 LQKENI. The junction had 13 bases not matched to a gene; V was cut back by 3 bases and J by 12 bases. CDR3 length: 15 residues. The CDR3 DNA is TGTGCCAGCTCACCCGGGACAGGGGGGAACCAAAACCGGTACTTC. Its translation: CASSPGTGGNQNRYF.

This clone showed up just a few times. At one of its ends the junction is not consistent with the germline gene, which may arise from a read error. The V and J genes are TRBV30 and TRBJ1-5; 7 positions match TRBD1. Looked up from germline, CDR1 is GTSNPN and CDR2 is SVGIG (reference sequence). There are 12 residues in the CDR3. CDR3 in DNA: TGTGCCTGGAGTGACAGGGGATCAGCCCCAGCATTT. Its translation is CAWSDRGSAPAF.

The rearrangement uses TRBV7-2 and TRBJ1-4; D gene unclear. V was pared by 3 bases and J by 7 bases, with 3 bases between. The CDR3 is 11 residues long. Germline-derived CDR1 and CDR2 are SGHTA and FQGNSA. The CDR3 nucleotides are TGTGCCAGCAGCTTGAGTGAAAAACTGTTTTTT. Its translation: CASSLSEKLFF.

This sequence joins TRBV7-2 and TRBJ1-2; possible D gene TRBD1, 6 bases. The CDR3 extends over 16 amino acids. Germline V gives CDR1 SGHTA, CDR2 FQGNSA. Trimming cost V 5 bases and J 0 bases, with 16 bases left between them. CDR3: CASSPTTGRSNYGYTF. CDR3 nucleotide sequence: TGTGCCAGCAGCCCTACCACAGGGAGATCTAACTATGGCTACACCTTC.

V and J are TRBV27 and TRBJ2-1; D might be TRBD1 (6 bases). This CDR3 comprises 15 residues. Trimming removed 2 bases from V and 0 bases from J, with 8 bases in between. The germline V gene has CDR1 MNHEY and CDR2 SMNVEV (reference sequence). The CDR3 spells CASSLRGSSYNEQFF. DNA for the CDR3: TGTGCCAGCAGTTTAAGGGGGAGCTCCTACAATGAGCAGTTCTTC.

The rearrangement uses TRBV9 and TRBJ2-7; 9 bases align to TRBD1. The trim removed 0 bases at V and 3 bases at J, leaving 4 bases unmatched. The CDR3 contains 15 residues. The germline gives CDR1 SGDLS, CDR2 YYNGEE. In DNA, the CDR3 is TGTGCCAGCAGCGTAGCTACGGGACAGGGCTACGAGCAGTACTTC. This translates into CASSVATGQGYEQYF.

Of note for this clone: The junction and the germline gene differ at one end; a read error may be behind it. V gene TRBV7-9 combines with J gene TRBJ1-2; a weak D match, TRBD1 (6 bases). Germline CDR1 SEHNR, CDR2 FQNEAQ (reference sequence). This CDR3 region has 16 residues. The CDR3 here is CSSSPRWGGRNYGYTF. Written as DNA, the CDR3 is TGTTCCAGCAGCCCGAGGTGGGGGGGCCGTAACTATGGCTACACCTTC.